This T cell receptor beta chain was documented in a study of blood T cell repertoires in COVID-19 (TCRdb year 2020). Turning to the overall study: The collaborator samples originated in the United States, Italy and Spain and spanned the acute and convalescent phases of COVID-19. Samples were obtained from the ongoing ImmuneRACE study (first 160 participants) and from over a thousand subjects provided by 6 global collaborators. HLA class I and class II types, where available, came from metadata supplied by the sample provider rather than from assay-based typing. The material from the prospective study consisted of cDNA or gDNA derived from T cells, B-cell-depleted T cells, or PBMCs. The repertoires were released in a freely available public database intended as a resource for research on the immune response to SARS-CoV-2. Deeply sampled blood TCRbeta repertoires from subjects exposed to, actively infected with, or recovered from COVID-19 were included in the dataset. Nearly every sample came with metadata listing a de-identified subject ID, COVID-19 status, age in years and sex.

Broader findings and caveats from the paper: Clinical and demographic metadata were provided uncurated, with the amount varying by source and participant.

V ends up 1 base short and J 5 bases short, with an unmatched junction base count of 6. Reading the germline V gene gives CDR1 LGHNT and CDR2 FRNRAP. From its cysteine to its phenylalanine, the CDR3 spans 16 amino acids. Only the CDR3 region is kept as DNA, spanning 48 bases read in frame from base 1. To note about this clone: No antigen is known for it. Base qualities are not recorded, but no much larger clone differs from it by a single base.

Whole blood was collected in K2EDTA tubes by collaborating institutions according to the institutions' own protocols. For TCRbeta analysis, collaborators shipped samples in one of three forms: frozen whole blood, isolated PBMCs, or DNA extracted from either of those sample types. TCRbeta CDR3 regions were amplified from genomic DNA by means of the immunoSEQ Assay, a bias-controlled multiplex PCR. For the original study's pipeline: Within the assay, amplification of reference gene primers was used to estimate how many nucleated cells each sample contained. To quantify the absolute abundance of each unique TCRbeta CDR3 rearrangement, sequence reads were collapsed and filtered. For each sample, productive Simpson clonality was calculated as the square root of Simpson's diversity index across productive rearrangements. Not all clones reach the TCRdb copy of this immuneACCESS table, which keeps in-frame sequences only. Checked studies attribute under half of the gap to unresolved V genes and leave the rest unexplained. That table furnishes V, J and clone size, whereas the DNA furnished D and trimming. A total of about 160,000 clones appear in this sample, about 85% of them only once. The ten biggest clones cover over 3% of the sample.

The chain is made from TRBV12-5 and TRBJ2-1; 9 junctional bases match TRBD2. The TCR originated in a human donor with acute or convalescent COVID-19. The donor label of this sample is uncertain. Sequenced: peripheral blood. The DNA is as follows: TGTGCTAGTGGTTTGGGGAGCGGGGGGCCGAACAATGAGCAGTTCTTC. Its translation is CASGLGSGGPNNEQFF.